These 11 T cell receptor beta chains were sequenced from one sample in a study of cytomegalovirus exposure and HLA in healthy donors. Primers for the PCR totalled 60 Vbeta and 13 Jbeta. The repertoire was sequenced with immunoSEQ multiplex PCR; TCRdb's copy has only in-frame clones and lacks some. Of 130,000 to 150,000 clones in the sample, 68% were seen once. Sequenced material: PBMCs. These receptors were obtained from a man aged 60 to 69 in good health and CMV-seronegative.

The chain uses TRBV6-1 and TRBJ1-1, with TRBD1 matching 8 bases. V was pared by 6 bases and J by 5 bases, with 8 bases of the junction left unmatched. Germline assignment: CDR1 MNHNS and CDR2 SASEGT. The CDR3 length is 14 residues. CDR3 in amino acids: CASSPTGVSTEAFF. The CDR3 nucleotides are TGTGCCAGCAGCCCGACAGGGGTTTCAACTGAAGCTTTCTTT.

The V call is TRBV7-6, the J call TRBJ2-2; a weak D match, TRBD1 (5 bases). Germline values: CDR1 SGHVS, CDR2 FNYEAQ. Between the trimmed V and J ends, which lost 5 bases and 6 bases, there was a span of 10 bases. The CDR3 consists of 13 residues. CDR3 nucleotides: TGTGCCAGCAGCGTTATCAGGGCCGGGGAGCTGTTTTTT. Residues: CASSVIRAGELFF. Based on the CDR3 plus reference TRBV7-6 and TRBJ2-2, the full variable domain is GAGVSQSPRYKVTKRGQDVALRCDPISGHVSLYWYRQALGQGPEFLTYFNYEAQQDKSGLPNDRFSAERPEGSISTLTIQRTEQRDSAMYRCASSVIRAGELFFGEGSRLTVL.

The chain links TRBV7-9 to TRBJ1-2, with 10 bases aligning to TRBD1. V lost 3 bases and J lost 3; bases outside the gene matches: 4. CDR1 is SEHNR, CDR2 FQNEAQ, per germline (reference sequence). This CDR3 is 15 amino acids long. The CDR3 here is CASSFRDRGYYGYTF. The CDR3 DNA sequence: TGTGCCAGCAGCTTCCGGGACAGGGGTTACTATGGCTACACCTTC. Looking up the rest from reference TRBV7-9 and TRBJ1-2 gives the full variable domain: DTGVSQNPRHKITKRGQNVTFRCDPISEHNRLYWYRQTLGQGPEFLTYFQNEAQLEKSRLLSDRFSAERPKGSFSTLEIQRTEQGDSAMYLCASSFRDRGYYGYTFGSGTRLTVV.

V gene TRBV27 combines with J gene TRBJ1-6, with 8 bases that match TRBD1. The germline CDR1 and CDR2 sequences are MNHEY and SMNVEV (reference sequence). The V gene end was trimmed by 5 bases and the J gene end by 0 bases; junction bases not matched to a gene: 6. The CDR3 is 17 residues long. The CDR3 DNA sequence: TGTGCCAGCAGTCTTACAGGGGGAGCCTCCTATAATTCACCCCTCCACTTT. Its translation: CASSLTGGASYNSPLHF.

This clone has just a few counts. The CDR3 nucleotides read TGTGCCAGCAGCTTAGATCGACAGGGTAGTACCGAGCAGTACTTC. Translating it yields CASSLDRQGSTEQYF. J is TRBJ2-7 and V is TRBV11-3; TRBD1 matches at 7 bases. Germline-derived CDR1 and CDR2 are SGHNT and YENEEA. The CDR3 loop spans 15 amino acids. The trim removed 0 bases at V and 6 bases at J, leaving 8 bases unmatched.

The rearrangement joins TRBV19 to TRBJ2-7; the match to TRBD2 covers 8 bases. This CDR3 is built from 16 residues. V gave up 5 bases and J gave up 1 base; unmatched junction bases: 10. Germline V lookup: CDR1 LNHDA, CDR2 SQIVND (reference sequence). The CDR3 here is CASSPTVSGESYEQYF. In DNA form, the CDR3 reads TGTGCCAGTAGTCCTACGGTTAGCGGGGAGTCCTACGAGCAGTACTTC.

The chain's CDR3 is CASSYGRQVGTEAFF. The CDR3 region has the DNA TGTGCCAGCAGTTATGGCCGACAGGTCGGCACTGAAGCTTTCTTT. This sequence joins TRBV6-6 and TRBJ1-1; a possible D gene is TRBD1 (6 bases). Trimming cost V 3 bases and J 4 bases, with 15 bases left between them. This CDR3 region has 15 residues. Germline V lookup: CDR1 MNHNY, CDR2 SVGAGI (reference sequence).

This clone has just a few counts. The genes are TRBV5-1 and TRBJ2-1; TRBD2 aligns across 9 bases. Per the germline V gene, CDR1 is SGHRS and CDR2 is YFSETQ. With V trimmed by 5 bases and J by 8 bases, 8 bases remained unmatched. This CDR3 is built from 14 residues. The CDR3 here is CASSSTSGWYEQFF. The CDR3 DNA sequence: TGCGCCAGCAGTTCCACTAGCGGGTGGTATGAGCAGTTCTTC.

This clone has only a few counts. The chain carries TRBV28 and TRBJ1-5; tentative D call: TRBD1 (5 bases). This CDR3 has 17 residues. CDR1 is MDHEN, CDR2 SYDVKM, per germline. Trimming removed 7 bases at V and 0 bases at J, with 19 bases between. CDR3 in amino acids: CASNLQNRRYSNQPQHF. The CDR3, as DNA: TGTGCCAGCAACCTACAGAACAGGCGTTATAGCAATCAGCCCCAGCATTTT.

This CDR3 is CASSPWRRATGTSIVGELFF. The DNA for the CDR3 is TGCGCCAGCAGCCCTTGGCGGAGGGCAACCGGGACTAGCATCGTCGGGGAGCTGTTTTTT. The gene calls are TRBV5-1 and TRBJ2-2; 9 bases align to TRBD2. The junction had 23 bases not matched to a gene; V was cut back by 4 bases and J by 7 bases. Germline lookup yields CDR1 SGHRS and CDR2 YFSETQ. The CDR3 sequence is 20 residues long. The full variable domain, rest sourced from reference TRBV5-1 and TRBJ2-2, is KAGVTQTPRYLIKTRGQQVTLSCSPISGHRSVSWYQQTPGQGLQFLFEYFSETQRNKGNFPGRFSGRQFSNSRSEMNVSTLELGDSALYLCASSPWRRATGTSIVGELFFGEGSRLTVL.

The chain carries TRBV5-1 and TRBJ2-2; 16 bases fit TRBD2. V was pared by 4 bases and J by 4 bases, with 7 bases of the junction left unmatched. The germline V gene has CDR1 SGHRS and CDR2 YFSETQ. This CDR3 spans 18 amino acids. In DNA, the CDR3 is TGCGCCAGCAGCCAGGGACTAGCGGGAGGGCTTTCCACCGGGGAGCTGTTTTTT. This translates into CASSQGLAGGLSTGELFF.